The T cell receptor beta chain described here comes from a study of blood T cell repertoires in COVID-19 (dated by TCRdb to 2019 to 2021). Study-wide context: Samples covering the acute and convalescent phases of COVID-19 were provided by collaborators in the United States, Italy and Spain. The prospective study material was composed of cDNA or gDNA derived from T cells, B-cell-depleted T cells, or PBMCs. Subjects who had been exposed to COVID-19, were actively infected with it, or had recovered from it provided the deeply sampled blood TCRbeta repertoires that made up the dataset. A freely available public database, intended as a resource for researchers studying the immune response to SARS-CoV-2, is where the repertoires were released. Samples were obtained from the ongoing ImmuneRACE study (first 160 participants) and from 1,254 subjects provided by 6 global collaborators. A de-identified subject ID, COVID-19 status, age in years and sex were almost always included in the sample metadata. Where available, HLA class I and class II types were obtained from metadata supplied by the sample provider rather than from assay-based typing.

TCRbeta CDR3 regions were amplified from genomic DNA by means of the immunoSEQ Assay, a bias-controlled multiplex PCR. Concerning the study's data processing: Within the assay, amplification of reference gene primers was used to estimate how many nucleated cells each sample contained. Sequence reads were collapsed and filtered to measure the absolute abundance of every unique TCRbeta CDR3 rearrangement. For each sample, productive Simpson clonality was calculated by taking the square root of Simpson's diversity index across productive rearrangements. The immuneACCESS repertoire file appears here via TCRdb, limited to in-frame rearrangements. These files lack a portion of the clones; in checked studies, under half of the deficit traces to unresolved V genes, and the cause of the others is not known. That table furnishes V, J and clone size, whereas the DNA furnished D and trimming. This sample comprises 200,000 to 250,000 clones, approximately 80% of them detected only once. 7.8% of the sample goes to the ten largest clones.

This clone was observed a few times. The antigen this receptor binds is unknown. No much larger clone exists at a distance of one base, and base qualities are not known. The CDR3 runs 15 amino acids, cysteine and phenylalanine included. Left in the record is the CDR3 DNA by itself, 45 bases read in frame from the first base. The germline V and J ends show losses of 3 bases and 4 bases respectively, and no gene match explains 6 bases of the junction. From a lookup of the germline V gene, CDR1 and CDR2 are SGDLS and YYNGEE. In Seattle, one collaborating source enrolled patients while the infection was active and tracked those patients longitudinally over the course of disease. Whole blood was collected in K2EDTA tubes by collaborating institutions according to the institutions' own protocols. Collaborator samples were shipped for TCRbeta analysis as frozen whole blood, isolated PBMCs, or DNA extracted from either sample type.

The study at large found these results: How much clinical and demographic metadata was included differed by source and by participant, and the metadata was provided uncurated.

The sequence came from a woman older than 75 with COVID-19, enrolled during active disease. The sequenced sample was peripheral blood. The chain is encoded by TRBV9 joined to TRBJ1-3, and 8 bases in between align with TRBD1. Here is the DNA: TGTGCCAGCAGCGAGACAGGGGTAACGGGAAACACCATATATTTT. Its translation is CASSETGVTGNTIYF.